This T cell receptor beta chain appears in the sequencing data of a study of blood T cell repertoires in COVID-19. The V and J ends lost 5 bases and 8 bases, in that order; junction bases with no gene match: 7. Germline V gene sequence: CDR1 MNHEY, CDR2 SVGAGI. The CDR3 loop spans 14 amino acids. The authors' processing: Quantification of nucleated cells was approximated via reference gene primer amplification. Sequenced by immunoSEQ multiplex PCR; TCRdb stores in-frame clones only, minus some. V, J and clone size derive from that table, while D and trimming were established from the DNA sequence. Of some 340,000 clones listed, more than 85% are singletons. Allocation to cohorts depended on clinical history reported by the participants.

The material sequenced was PBMCs or T cells enriched from blood (not recorded which). The chain recombines TRBV6-5 with TRBJ1-4, with 8 bases identical to TRBD1. The receptor was derived from a woman aged 25-40 years who had been exposed to COVID-19. CDR3 sequence reads: CASSRDRLNEKLFF. The CDR3 DNA follows: TGTGCCAGCAGTAGGGACAGGCTGAACGAAAAACTGTTTTTT.